This T cell receptor (beta chain) was captured by sequencing in a study of T-cell memory formation after mild COVID-19. TCRdb called the 5' RACE reads again in MiXCR, with one record for every CDR3 protein. The sample consists of a few hundred thousand distinct CDR3 sequences, approximately 27% of them appearing once. This clonotype showed up just a few times. CDR1 and CDR2 from the germline V gene are ENHRY and SYGVKD. The CDR3 length is 14 residues. V gave up 2 bases and J gave up 4 bases, with 12 bases separating them. This receptor was obtained from an adult woman who had mild COVID-19 (a few samples of this study predate the infection). Cell type and time point are not known. The V and J genes are TRBV10-3 and TRBJ2-7, with D perhaps assigned TRBD1 or TRBD2 (5 bases each). The sequenced material came from PBMCs or a T cell subset sorted from them (not recorded which). CDR3: CAISEENRRYEQYF. In nucleotides, the CDR3 is TGTGCCATCAGTGAGGAAAACAGGAGGTACGAGCAGTACTTC.